The present entry profiles one T cell receptor (beta chain) with its context. Its antigen is unidentified. Previously, flow cytometry had revealed CD8+CD57+ cell expansion in the patients chosen for sequencing. Severe acquired aplastic anemia was present in every patient. Each patient gave a blood sample that was collected before any therapy had been received. These data originate in a study of CD8+CD57+ T cells in acquired aplastic anemia. Study background: On average, sorted CD4+ and CD8+ cells gave 3 to 4 ug of DNA. Study findings and constraints: Overlapping CD8+ CDR3 repertoires of patients and controls contained some 27 shared sequences.

V trimming: 1 base; J trimming: 7 bases; junction bases outside the gene matches: 6. Germline V lookup: CDR1 LGHNA, CDR2 YNFKEQ. CDR3 length equals 15 residues. The template used for profiling TCR beta VDJ and CDR3 was genomic DNA. TCRdb reprocessed the reads with MiXCR, giving one entry per CDR3 protein. The sample lists about 180,000 distinct CDR3 sequences; about 50% were seen once. What was sequenced was sorted CD4+, CD8+, or CD8+CD57+ T cells (not recorded which) from PBMCs. The chain couples TRBV4-2 to TRBJ2-1; 8 bases line up with TRBD2. The TCR originated in a human donor with aplastic anemia. For the CDR3, the DNA is TGTGCCAGCAGCCAAGCGGGGGGGCCTTGGAATGAGCAGTTCTTC. Translating gives CASSQAGGPWNEQFF.